One and the same sample provided the 30 T cell receptor beta chains below, sequenced in a study of blood T cell repertoires in COVID-19. TCRdb's table, derived via immunoSEQ multiplex PCR, lists solely in-frame clones and lacks some. The sample carries 150,000 to 200,000 clones, around four fifths recorded once. Sequencing was carried out using PBMCs or T cells enriched from blood (not recorded which). All receptors come from a woman aged 60-70 years who had recovered from COVID-19.

The chain couples TRBV6-5 to TRBJ1-2, with D possibly being TRBD1 (5 bases). Germline loops: CDR1 MNHEY, CDR2 SVGAGI. Deletions cut 7 bases from V and 0 bases from J, with 12 bases between. The CDR3 runs 14 residues. CDR3 protein: CASTWGDSNYGYTF. As DNA, the CDR3 is TGTGCCAGCACCTGGGGGGACTCTAACTATGGCTACACCTTC.

The chain couples TRBV28 to TRBJ2-7; 8 nucleotides match TRBD1. There are 16 residues in the CDR3. CDR1 and CDR2 (germline): MDHEN, SYDVKM. Trimming removed 10 bases from V and 3 bases from J; junction bases left unmatched: 17. The chain's CDR3 is CATYPFAGTGIYEQYF. The CDR3 DNA reads TGTGCCACCTACCCTTTTGCCGGGACAGGCATCTACGAGCAGTACTTC. Supplemented by reference TRBV28 and TRBJ2-7, the full variable domain reads DVKVTQSSRYLVKRTGEKVFLECVQDMDHENMFWYRQDPGLGLRLIYFSYDVKMKEKGDIPEGYSVSREKKERFSLILESASTNQTSMYLCATYPFAGTGIYEQYFGPGTRLTVT.

This chain uses TRBV6-5 with TRBJ1-1; TRBD1 is a possible D gene (5 bases). Germline assignment: CDR1 MNHEY and CDR2 SVGAGI. Between the trimmed V and J ends, which lost 5 bases and 6 bases, there was a span of 19 bases. The CDR3 length is 15 residues. The CDR3 here is CASSPGFVPVAEAFF. CDR3 bases: TGTGCCAGCAGTCCAGGGTTTGTTCCGGTCGCTGAAGCTTTCTTT.

The rearrangement joins TRBV6-5 to TRBJ2-7; perhaps TRBD1 as D (7 bases). V was cut by 2 bases and J by 6 bases, with 11 bases left in between. CDR3 length: 13 residues. From germline, CDR1 is MNHEY and CDR2 SVGAGI. CDR3 protein: CASSYLQGGEQYF. DNA of the CDR3: TGTGCCAGCAGTTACCTTCAGGGGGGCGAGCAGTACTTC.

The chain couples TRBV7-2 to TRBJ1-5, with D perhaps matching TRBD1 (6 bases). Germline V lookup: CDR1 SGHTA, CDR2 FQGNSA. This CDR3 region has 15 residues. Trimming removed 2 bases from V and 6 bases from J, with 14 bases in between. CDR3 DNA: TGTGCCAGCAGCTTAATAGGGGGACGAGGTCAGCCCCAGCATTTT. Protein: CASSLIGGRGQPQHF. Looking up the rest from reference TRBV7-2 and TRBJ1-5 gives the full variable domain: GAGVSQSPSNKVTEKGKDVELRCDPISGHTALYWYRQSLGQGLEFLIYFQGNSAPDKSGLPSDRFSAERTGGSVSTLTIQRTQQEDSAVYLCASSLIGGRGQPQHFGDGTRLSIL.

The rearrangement joins TRBV5-1 to TRBJ1-5; D is unclear. The germline V gene encodes CDR1 SGHRS and CDR2 YFSETQ. The CDR3 is 15 amino acids. With 0 bases removed from V and 5 bases from J, the gap between germline ends came to 12 bases. The CDR3 loop is CASSLGGFGDQPQHF. In DNA form, the CDR3 reads TGCGCCAGCAGCTTGGGTGGGTTCGGGGATCAGCCCCAGCATTTT.

The CDR3 coding sequence is TGTGCCAGCAGCGTAACCCGGACTATGAATGAGCAGTTCTTC. Amino acid sequence: CASSVTRTMNEQFF. This sequence joins TRBV9 and TRBJ2-1; maybe TRBD2 (6 bases). This CDR3 has 14 amino acids. The germline V and J ends were trimmed by 1 base and 7 bases, with 12 bases remaining between them. Germline CDR1 reads SGDLS; CDR2 reads YYNGEE.

This clone appeared a few times. This rearrangement joins TRBV5-4 to TRBJ2-1; no clear D. This CDR3 region has 11 residues. Per germline, CDR1 SGHNT and CDR2 YYREEE (reference sequence). The V end was cut by 7 bases, the J end by 8 bases, with 10 bases between. CDR3 sequence (DNA): TGTGCCAGCTCCCGCTCGGATGAGCAGTTCTTC. Residues: CASSRSDEQFF.

This sequence joins TRBV19 and TRBJ1-2; 7 bases line up with TRBD1. The CDR3 runs to 14 residues. In germline, CDR1 is LNHDA, CDR2 SQIVND (reference sequence). V shed 4 bases, J shed 1 base, and the junction held 3 bases outside the gene matches. CDR3 residues: CASSNRGLNYGYTF. CDR3 sequence (DNA): TGTGCCAGTAGTAACAGGGGTCTTAACTATGGCTACACCTTC.

The rearrangement links TRBV4-1 to TRBJ1-1; D gene uncertain. Trimming shortened V by 3 bases and J by 4 bases, and 18 bases separated the two germline ends. The germline V gene encodes CDR1 MGHRA and CDR2 YSYEKL. The CDR3 loop spans 16 amino acids. CDR3 DNA sequence: TGCGCCAGCAGCCAGCAGTTTCTCCGCGAGGGCACTGAAGCTTTCTTT. It is translated as CASSQQFLREGTEAFF.

The CDR3 loop is CASSLTGPRTEAFF. In DNA form, the CDR3 reads TGTGCCAGCAGCTTAACAGGCCCTCGCACTGAAGCTTTCTTT. V is TRBV7-9 and J is TRBJ1-1, with D possibly matching TRBD1 (5 bases). The CDR3 covers 14 residues. Germline V gives CDR1 SEHNR, CDR2 FQNEAQ (reference sequence). Trimming stripped 2 bases from V and 4 bases from J, with 11 bases between.

The chain has TRBV5-5 and TRBJ2-3; tentatively, D is TRBD2 (6 bases). V was cut by 0 bases and J by 1 base, with 9 bases left in between. Germline V CDR1 and CDR2: SGHKS, YYEKEE (reference sequence). This CDR3 contains 15 residues. The CDR3 DNA reads TGTGCCAGCAGCTTGGACGGGGGTGGCACAGATACGCAGTATTTT. This sequence encodes CASSLDGGGTDTQYF.

This rearrangement joins TRBV9 to TRBJ2-6, with 8 bases fitting TRBD1. Trimming at V came to 6 bases and at J to 1 base, leaving 6 bases not matched to a gene. CDR3 length: 16 amino acids. In germline, CDR1 is SGDLS, CDR2 YYNGEE. CDR3 loop: CASTGTGSSGANVLTF. For the CDR3, the DNA is TGTGCCAGCACCGGGACAGGTTCATCTGGGGCCAACGTCCTGACTTTC.

The chain has TRBV7-8 and TRBJ2-2; 12 nucleotides match TRBD2. Germline V lookup: CDR1 SGHVS, CDR2 FQNEAQ. The V and J ends lost 0 bases and 0 bases, in that order; junction bases with no gene match: 11. The CDR3 covers 21 residues. The CDR3 protein is CASSLAVLRTSGAANTGELFF. The CDR3 DNA is TGTGCCAGCAGCTTAGCGGTCTTAAGGACTAGCGGGGCCGCGAACACCGGGGAGCTGTTTTTT. Supplemented by reference TRBV7-8 and TRBJ2-2, the full variable domain reads GAGVSQSPRYKVAKRGQDVALRCDPISGHVSLFWYQQALGQGPEFLTYFQNEAQLDKSGLPSDRFFAERPEGSVSTLKIQRTQQEDSAVYLCASSLAVLRTSGAANTGELFFGEGSRLTVL.

The rearrangement uses TRBV29-1 and TRBJ2-2; possible D gene TRBD1, 6 bases. Looked up from germline, CDR1 is SQVTM and CDR2 is ANQGSEA. This CDR3 region has 14 residues. The V end lost 3 bases, the J end lost 7 bases, and 15 bases lay between the germline ends. The CDR3 region has the DNA TGCAGCGTTGATTCGTTGGGGGCTGGCGGGGAGCTGTTTTTT. Translating gives CSVDSLGAGGELFF.

The chain links TRBV18 to TRBJ2-3, with TRBD2 identical over 8 bases. The V gene's germline CDR1 is KGHSH and CDR2 LQKENI. This CDR3 has 15 residues. V lost 3 bases to trimming and J lost 2 bases; unmatched junction nucleotides: 4. The CDR3 is CASSPTSGSTDTQYF. The CDR3 bases are TGTGCCAGCTCACCCACTAGCGGCTCCACAGATACGCAGTATTTT.

This chain uses TRBV4-2 with TRBJ2-1; 13 bases line up with TRBD2. The CDR3 has 19 amino acids. The germline V gene has CDR1 LGHNA and CDR2 YNFKEQ. V trimming: 4 bases; J trimming: 2 bases; junction bases outside the gene matches: 11. The CDR3 sequence: CASSPRTSGSPGPYNEQFF. The CDR3 coding sequence is TGTGCCAGCAGCCCAAGGACTAGCGGGAGCCCCGGACCCTACAATGAGCAGTTCTTC.

This clone turned up a few times. The chain combines TRBV28 with TRBJ2-6; D is unclear. Trimming cost V 7 bases and J 0 bases, with 10 bases left between them. This CDR3 is 15 amino acids long. Germline V lookup: CDR1 MDHEN, CDR2 SYDVKM. The DNA of the CDR3 is TGTGCCAGCAAAGGAGCAAACTCTGGGGCCAACGTCCTGACTTTC. Its translation: CASKGANSGANVLTF.

The rearrangement uses TRBV10-3 and TRBJ1-1; tentative D call: TRBD1 (5 bases). The V end lost 9 bases, the J end lost 4 bases, and 21 bases lay between the germline ends. Germline loops: CDR1 ENHRY, CDR2 SYGVKD. CDR3 size: 15 residues. The chain's CDR3 is CAMSPRGGEATEAFF. The CDR3 nucleotides are TGTGCCATGTCACCGAGGGGAGGGGAGGCCACTGAAGCTTTCTTT.

This clone occurred a few times. Different DNA sequences within this sample yield the same CDR3. The chain links TRBV10-3 to TRBJ2-1, with 10 bases that match TRBD2. V shed 3 bases and J 0 bases; nucleotides not matched to a gene: 5. The length of the CDR3 is 17 residues. Germline CDR1 and CDR2: ENHRY and SYGVKD. The CDR3 bases are TGTGCCATCAGTGATCCCTCTAGCGGGAGCTCCTACAATGAGCAGTTCTTC. Translation gives CAISDPSSGSSYNEQFF.

V is TRBV5-1 and J is TRBJ2-1, with 8 bases matching TRBD2. The germline V gene has CDR1 SGHRS and CDR2 YFSETQ. There are 15 residues in the CDR3. V shed 0 bases and J 6 bases; nucleotides not matched to a gene: 5. This chain's CDR3 is CASSLVAGGTNEQFF. The CDR3 nucleotides are TGCGCCAGCAGCTTGGTGGCGGGAGGCACCAATGAGCAGTTCTTC.

This chain joins TRBV19 and TRBJ2-3; D call uncertain. The CDR3 totals 12 residues. Between the trimmed V and J ends, which lost 8 bases and 0 bases, there was a span of 6 bases. The germline V gene encodes CDR1 LNHDA and CDR2 SQIVND (reference sequence). CDR3 DNA: TGTGCCAGTCGGGTAAGCACAGATACGCAGTATTTT. Translating gives CASRVSTDTQYF.

The sample holds a few counts of this clone. The V gene is TRBV5-1, the J gene TRBJ1-4; 7 bases agree with TRBD1. CDR1 is SGHRS and CDR2 is YFSETQ in the germline V gene. Trimming took 1 base from V and 0 from J; bases not matched to a gene: 3. The CDR3 is 16 residues long. Written as DNA, the CDR3 is TGCGCCAGCAGCTTGCAGGGGGTCACAACTAATGAAAAACTGTTTTTT. Amino acid sequence: CASSLQGVTTNEKLFF.

This chain uses TRBV5-1 with TRBJ2-1; 7 positions match TRBD2. V dropped 4 bases and J dropped 7; count of bases not matched to a gene: 14. This CDR3 comprises 16 residues. The germline V gene encodes CDR1 SGHRS and CDR2 YFSETQ. The CDR3 spells CASSPLVVAGVNEQFF. DNA of the CDR3: TGCGCCAGCAGCCCCCTAGTGGTCGCGGGAGTTAATGAGCAGTTCTTC.

J is TRBJ1-2 and V is TRBV28; D ambiguous. The V end was cut by 3 bases, the J end by 6 bases, with 8 bases between. The CDR3 is 12 amino acids. Per the germline V gene, CDR1 is MDHEN and CDR2 is SYDVKM. CDR3 in amino acids: CASSFLSHGYTF. In DNA form, the CDR3 reads TGTGCCAGCAGTTTTCTAAGCCATGGCTACACCTTC.

This rearrangement joins TRBV18 to TRBJ2-7, with 11 bases lining up with TRBD2. The CDR3 sequence is 15 residues long. J lost 3 bases, V lost 3 bases, and 4 bases had no gene match. CDR1 and CDR2 from the germline V gene are KGHSH and LQKENI. The CDR3 region is CASSPTGTSGYEQYF. Here the CDR3 DNA reads TGTGCCAGCTCACCCACCGGGACTAGCGGCTACGAGCAGTACTTC.

The chain combines TRBV7-2 with TRBJ2-5; 7 bases line up with TRBD1. Looked up from germline, CDR1 is SGHTA and CDR2 is FQGNSA. The CDR3 contains 14 residues. V gave up 1 base and J gave up 7 bases; unmatched junction bases: 6. CDR3 in amino acids: CASSLVLQGRTQYF. Written as DNA, the CDR3 is TGTGCCAGCAGCTTAGTCTTACAGGGGAGGACCCAGTACTTC.

This rearrangement joins TRBV6-1 to TRBJ1-5, with TRBD1 as a possible D gene (5 bases). In germline, CDR1 is MNHNS, CDR2 SASEGT. V lost 3 bases and J 1 base, leaving 13 bases between the germline ends. There are 16 residues in the CDR3. This chain's CDR3 is CASSDARGNSNQPQHF. DNA for the CDR3: TGTGCCAGCAGTGATGCGCGGGGGAACAGCAATCAGCCCCAGCATTTT.

The chain recombines TRBV19 with TRBJ1-2, with 9 nucleotides matching TRBD1. V trimming: 10 bases; J trimming: 8 bases; junction bases outside the gene matches: 8. Germline loops: CDR1 LNHDA, CDR2 SQIVND (reference sequence). The CDR3 has 12 amino acids. CDR3 DNA sequence: TGTGCCACGGGACAGGGCAAGTACGGCTACACCTTC. This translates into CATGQGKYGYTF.

CDR3 DNA: TGTGCCAGCAGCCGATTGCCCAGACAGGTGATCACAGATACGCAGTATTTT. Its protein is CASSRLPRQVITDTQYF. The chain links TRBV7-3 to TRBJ2-3, with D perhaps TRBD1 (6 bases). CDR1 SGHTA and CDR2 FQGTGA come from the germline V gene. V lost 5 bases, J lost 2 bases, and 20 bases lay in between. This CDR3 contains 17 residues.